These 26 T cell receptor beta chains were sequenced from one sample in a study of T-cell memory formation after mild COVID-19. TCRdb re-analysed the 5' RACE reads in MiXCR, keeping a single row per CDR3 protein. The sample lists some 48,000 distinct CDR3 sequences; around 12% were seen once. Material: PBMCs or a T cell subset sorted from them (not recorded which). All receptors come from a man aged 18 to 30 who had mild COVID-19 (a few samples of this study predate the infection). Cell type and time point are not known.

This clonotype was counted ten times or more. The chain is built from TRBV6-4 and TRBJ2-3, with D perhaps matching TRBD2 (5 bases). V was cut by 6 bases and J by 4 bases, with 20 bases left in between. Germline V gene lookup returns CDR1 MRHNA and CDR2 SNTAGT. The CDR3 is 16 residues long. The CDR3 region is CASSPRVVEEADTQYF. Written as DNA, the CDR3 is TGTGCCAGCAGCCCCCGAGTAGTAGAGGAGGCAGATACGCAGTATTTT.

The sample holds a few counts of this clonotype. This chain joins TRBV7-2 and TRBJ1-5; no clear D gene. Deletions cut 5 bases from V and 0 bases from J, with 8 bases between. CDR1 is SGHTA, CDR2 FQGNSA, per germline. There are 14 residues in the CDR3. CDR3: CASSGTNSNQPQHF. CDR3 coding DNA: TGTGCCAGCAGCGGTACAAATAGCAATCAGCCCCAGCATTTT.

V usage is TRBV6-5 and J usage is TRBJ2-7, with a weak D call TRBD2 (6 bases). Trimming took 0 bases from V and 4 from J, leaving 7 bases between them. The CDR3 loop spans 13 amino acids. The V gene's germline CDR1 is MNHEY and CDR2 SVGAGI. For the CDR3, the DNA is TGTGCCAGCAGTTACTCGGCGGGATACGAGCAGTACGTC. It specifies CASSYSAGYEQYV.

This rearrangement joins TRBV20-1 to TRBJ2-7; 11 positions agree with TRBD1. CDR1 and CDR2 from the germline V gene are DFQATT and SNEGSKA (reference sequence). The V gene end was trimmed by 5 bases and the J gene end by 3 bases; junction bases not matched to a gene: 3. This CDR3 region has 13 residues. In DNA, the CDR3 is TGCAGTGCTTCCGGGACAGGGGGCTACGAGCAGTACTTC. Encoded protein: CSASGTGGYEQYF.

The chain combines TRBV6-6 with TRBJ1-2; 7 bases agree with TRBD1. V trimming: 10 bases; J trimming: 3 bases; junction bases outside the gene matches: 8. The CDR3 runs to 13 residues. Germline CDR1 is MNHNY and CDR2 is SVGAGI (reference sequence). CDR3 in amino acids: CAIGRDSYYGYTF. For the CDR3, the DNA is TGTGCCATCGGCCGGGACAGCTACTATGGCTACACCTTC.

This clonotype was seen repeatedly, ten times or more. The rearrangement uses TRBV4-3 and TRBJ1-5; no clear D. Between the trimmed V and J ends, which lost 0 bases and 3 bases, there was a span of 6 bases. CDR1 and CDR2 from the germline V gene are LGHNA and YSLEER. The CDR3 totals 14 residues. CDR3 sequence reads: CASSQDSLNQPQHF. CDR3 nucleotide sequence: TGCGCCAGCAGCCAAGATAGTCTCAATCAGCCCCAGCATTTT.

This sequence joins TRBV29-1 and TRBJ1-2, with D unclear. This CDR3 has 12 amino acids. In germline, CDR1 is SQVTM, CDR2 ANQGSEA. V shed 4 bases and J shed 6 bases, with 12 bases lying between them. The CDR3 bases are TGCAGCGTTGCTTCACTTAGGGATGGCTACACCTTC. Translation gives CSVASLRDGYTF.

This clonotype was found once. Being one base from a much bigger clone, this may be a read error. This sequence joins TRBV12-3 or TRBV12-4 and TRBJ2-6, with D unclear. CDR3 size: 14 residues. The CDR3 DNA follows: TGTGCCAGCAGTTTATCCTCTGGGTCCAACGTCCTGACTTTC. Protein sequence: CASSLSSGSNVLTF.

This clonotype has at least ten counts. The chain's CDR3 is CASSPGSGTAHEQYV. CDR3 sequence (DNA): TGCGCCAGCAGCCCCGGGAGCGGGACAGCTCACGAGCAGTACGTC. This chain connects TRBV5-1 to TRBJ2-7; D tentatively reads TRBD1 or TRBD2 (7 bases each). CDR1 is SGHRS, CDR2 YFSETQ, per germline. This CDR3 contains 15 residues. V lost 4 bases, J lost 5 bases, and 19 bases lay in between.

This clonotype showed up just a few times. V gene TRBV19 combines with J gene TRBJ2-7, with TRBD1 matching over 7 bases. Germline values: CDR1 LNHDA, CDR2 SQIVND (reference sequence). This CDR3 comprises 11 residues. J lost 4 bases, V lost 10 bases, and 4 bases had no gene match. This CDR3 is CATSRGYEQYF. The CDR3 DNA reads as TGTGCCACCTCCAGGGGGTACGAGCAGTACTTC.

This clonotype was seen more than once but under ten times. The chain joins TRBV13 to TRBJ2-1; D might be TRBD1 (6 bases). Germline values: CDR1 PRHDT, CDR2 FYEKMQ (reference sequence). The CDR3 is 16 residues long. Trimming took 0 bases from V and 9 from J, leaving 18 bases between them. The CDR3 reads CASSLGIGQGKGEQFF. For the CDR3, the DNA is TGTGCCAGCAGCTTAGGCATTGGGCAGGGGAAGGGTGAGCAGTTCTTC.

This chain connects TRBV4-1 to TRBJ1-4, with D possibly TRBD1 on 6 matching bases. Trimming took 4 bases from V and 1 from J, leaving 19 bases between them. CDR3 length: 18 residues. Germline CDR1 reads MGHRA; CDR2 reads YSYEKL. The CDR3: CASSRVAGAGGTNEKLFF. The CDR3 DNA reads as TGCGCCAGCAGCCGAGTGGCAGGGGCTGGGGGAACTAATGAAAAACTGTTTTTT.

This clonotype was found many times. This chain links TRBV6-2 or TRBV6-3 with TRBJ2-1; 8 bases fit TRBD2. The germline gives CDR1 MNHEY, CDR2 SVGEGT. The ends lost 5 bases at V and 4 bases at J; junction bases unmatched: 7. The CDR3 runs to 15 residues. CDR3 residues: CASSEAGGDYNEQFF. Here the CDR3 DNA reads TGTGCCAGCAGTGAGGCGGGGGGAGATTACAATGAGCAGTTCTTC.

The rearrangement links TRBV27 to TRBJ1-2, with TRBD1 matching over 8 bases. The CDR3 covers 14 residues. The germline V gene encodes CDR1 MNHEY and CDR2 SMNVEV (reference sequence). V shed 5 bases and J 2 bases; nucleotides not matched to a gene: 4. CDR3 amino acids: CASSPRTGNYGYTF. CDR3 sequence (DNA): TGTGCCAGCAGTCCCCGGACAGGGAACTATGGCTACACCTTC.

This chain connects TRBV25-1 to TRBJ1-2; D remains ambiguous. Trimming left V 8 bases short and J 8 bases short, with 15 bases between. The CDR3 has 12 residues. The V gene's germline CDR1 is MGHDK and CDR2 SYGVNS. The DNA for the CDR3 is TGTGCCAGCCTCCTGGAAGGGTTCGGCTACACCTTC. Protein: CASLLEGFGYTF.

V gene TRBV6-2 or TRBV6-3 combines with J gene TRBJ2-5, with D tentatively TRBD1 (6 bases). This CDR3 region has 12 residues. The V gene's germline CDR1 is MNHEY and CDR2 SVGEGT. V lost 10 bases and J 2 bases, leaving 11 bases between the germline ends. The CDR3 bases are TGTGCCACTTGGGACATTCAAGAGACCCAGTACTTC. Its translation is CATWDIQETQYF.

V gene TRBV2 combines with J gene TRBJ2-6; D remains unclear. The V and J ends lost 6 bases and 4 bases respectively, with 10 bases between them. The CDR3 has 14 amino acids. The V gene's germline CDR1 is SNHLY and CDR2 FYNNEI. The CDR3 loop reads CASRAGTGANVLTF. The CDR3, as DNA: TGTGCCAGCAGGGCAGGAACCGGGGCCAACGTCCTGACTTTC. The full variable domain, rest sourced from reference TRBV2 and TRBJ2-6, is EPEVTQTPSHQVTQMGQEVILRCVPISNHLYFYWYRQILGQKVEFLVSFYNNEISEKSEIFDDQFSVERPDGSNFTLKIRSTKLEDSAMYFCASRAGTGANVLTFGAGSRLTVL.

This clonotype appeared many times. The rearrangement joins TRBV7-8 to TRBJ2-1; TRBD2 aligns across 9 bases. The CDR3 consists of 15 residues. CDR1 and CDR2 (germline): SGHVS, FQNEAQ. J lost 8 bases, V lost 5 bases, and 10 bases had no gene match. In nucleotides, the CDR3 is TGTGCCAGCAGCCCTATCTCGGGACTAGCTTATGAGCAGTTCTTC. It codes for CASSPISGLAYEQFF.

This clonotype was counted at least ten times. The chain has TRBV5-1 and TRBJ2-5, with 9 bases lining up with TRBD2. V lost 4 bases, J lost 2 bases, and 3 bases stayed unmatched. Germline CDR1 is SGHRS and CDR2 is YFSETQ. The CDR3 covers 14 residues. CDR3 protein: CASSAAGGQETQYF. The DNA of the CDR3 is TGCGCCAGCAGCGCGGCGGGGGGGCAAGAGACCCAGTACTTC.

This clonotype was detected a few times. The CDR3 region has the DNA TGCAGCGTTACTCGGGGGCGCGAGGGGACTGAAGCTTTCTTT. Translation: CSVTRGREGTEAFF. The rearrangement joins TRBV29-1 to TRBJ1-1, with D tentatively TRBD1 (6 bases). CDR1 is SQVTM and CDR2 is ANQGSEA in the germline V gene. The CDR3 is 14 amino acids. Deletions cut 5 bases from V and 5 bases from J, with 18 bases between.

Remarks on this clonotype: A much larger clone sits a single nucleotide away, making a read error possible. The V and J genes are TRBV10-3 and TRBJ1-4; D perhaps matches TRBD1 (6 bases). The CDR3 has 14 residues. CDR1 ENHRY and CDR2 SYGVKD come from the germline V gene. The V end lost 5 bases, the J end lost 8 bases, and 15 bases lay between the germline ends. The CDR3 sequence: CAISSLKGDEKLFF. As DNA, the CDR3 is TGTGCCATCAGTTCTCTGAAGGGGGACGAAAAACTGTTTTTT.

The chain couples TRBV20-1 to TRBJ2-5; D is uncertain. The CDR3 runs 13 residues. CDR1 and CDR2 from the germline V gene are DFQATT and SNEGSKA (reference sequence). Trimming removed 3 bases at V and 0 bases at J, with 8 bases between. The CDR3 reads CSASQSNQETQYF. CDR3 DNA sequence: TGCAGTGCTAGTCAGTCGAACCAAGAGACCCAGTACTTC.

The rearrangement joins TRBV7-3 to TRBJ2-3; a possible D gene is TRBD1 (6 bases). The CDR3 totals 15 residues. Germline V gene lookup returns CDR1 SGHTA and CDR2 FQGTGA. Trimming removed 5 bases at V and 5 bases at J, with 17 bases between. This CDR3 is CASSPGDGGLDTQYF. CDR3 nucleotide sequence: TGTGCCAGCAGCCCAGGGGACGGTGGTTTAGATACGCAGTATTTT.

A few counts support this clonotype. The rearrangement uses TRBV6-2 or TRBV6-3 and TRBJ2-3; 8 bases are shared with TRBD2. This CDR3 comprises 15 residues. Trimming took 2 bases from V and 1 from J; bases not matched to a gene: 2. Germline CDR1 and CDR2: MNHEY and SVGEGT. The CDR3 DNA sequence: TGTGCCAGCAGTTACAATAGCGGGGGCACAGATACGCAGTATTTT. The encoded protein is CASSYNSGGTDTQYF.

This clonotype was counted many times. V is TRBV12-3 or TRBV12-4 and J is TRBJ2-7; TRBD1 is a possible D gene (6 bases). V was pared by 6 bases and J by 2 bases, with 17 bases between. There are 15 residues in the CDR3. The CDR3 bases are TGTGCCAGCAGCCCCCGCCTCCAGGGGACCTACGAGCAGTACTTC. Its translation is CASSPRLQGTYEQYF.

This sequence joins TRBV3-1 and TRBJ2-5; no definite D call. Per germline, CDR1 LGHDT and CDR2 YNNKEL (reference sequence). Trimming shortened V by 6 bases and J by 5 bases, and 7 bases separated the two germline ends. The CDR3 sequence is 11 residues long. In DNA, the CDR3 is TGTGCCAGCAGTCACTTGGAGACCCAGTACTTC. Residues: CASSHLETQYF.